The sequence of this TCR beta chain was determined in a study of beta chain features in type 1 diabetes. General study results and limits: TCRB CDR3s were moderately but significantly shorter in Type 1 diabetes patients in all four CD4+ subsets.

CDR1 and CDR2 from the germline V gene are LGHNA and YSLEER. Deletions cut 0 bases from V and 11 bases from J, with 8 bases between. CDR3 length equals 13 residues. Comments on this clone: Its matching antigen is unknown.

Sequencing targeted expressed TCRB transcripts, as all isolated RNA had been reverse transcribed. The repertoire was sequenced with immunoSEQ multiplex PCR; TCRdb's copy has only in-frame clones and lacks some. This sample has 200,000 to 300,000 clones, with about a tenth found just once. The sequencing input was naive CD4+ T cells from blood. This sequence was found in a man under 40 with type 1 diabetes. The chain has TRBV4-3 and TRBJ1-6; D not resolved. In DNA form, the CDR3 reads TGCGCCAGCAGCCAAGATCTTGCGACACCCCTCCACTTT. Translation: CASSQDLATPLHF.